One sample yielded the 20 T cell receptor beta chains listed below, sequenced in a study of T cell changes during pregnancy in multiple sclerosis. Method: immunoSEQ multiplex PCR; TCRdb's copy keeps in-frame clones and lacks some. Among 79,000 or so clones listed, approximately 90% were seen once. The sample consisted of peripheral blood, taken before pregnancy. The receptors here all came from a female donor with multiple sclerosis, enrolled in a pregnancy study.

The rearrangement joins TRBV6-1 to TRBJ2-2; D may be TRBD1 (5 bases). V was shortened by 3 bases and J by 6 bases, with 14 bases between the two germline ends. Germline CDR1 and CDR2: MNHNS and SASEGT. The CDR3 is 15 amino acids. This chain's CDR3 is CASSEGRVVPGELFF. The CDR3 DNA reads as TGTGCCAGCAGTGAGGGCAGGGTAGTTCCCGGGGAGCTGTTTTTT.

V is TRBV28 and J is TRBJ1-3; weak D call: TRBD1 (6 bases). Germline CDR1 and CDR2: MDHEN and SYDVKM. CDR3 length: 15 amino acids. Trimming left V 3 bases short and J 2 bases short, with 11 bases between. The CDR3 region has the DNA TGTGCCAGCAGTTTCCGGGGGGCAACTGGAAACACCATATATTTT. This gives the protein CASSFRGATGNTIYF.

The CDR3 region is CASSLGLAGANTGELFF. The CDR3 bases are TGTGCCAGCAGCTTGGGACTAGCGGGAGCAAATACCGGGGAGCTGTTTTTT. The J gene is TRBJ2-2, the V gene TRBV7-8, with 14 bases aligning to TRBD2. CDR1 and CDR2 from the germline V gene are SGHVS and FQNEAQ. The CDR3 is 17 residues long. The V gene end was trimmed by 3 bases and the J gene end by 5 bases; junction bases not matched to a gene: 5.

The genes are TRBV5-1 and TRBJ2-7, with 9 bases lining up with TRBD1. The germline V gene encodes CDR1 SGHRS and CDR2 YFSETQ. This CDR3 region has 16 residues. Losses at the gene ends were 0 bases for V and 4 bases for J; bases not matched to a gene: 8. CDR3 region: CASSLDRWTGAYEQYF. The CDR3 DNA reads TGCGCCAGCAGCTTGGATCGCTGGACAGGGGCTTACGAGCAGTACTTC.

The J gene is TRBJ1-6, the V gene TRBV27, with D perhaps TRBD1 (6 bases). The V end was cut by 6 bases, the J end by 7 bases, with 16 bases between. CDR3 length equals 15 residues. CDR1 is MNHEY, CDR2 SMNVEV, per germline (reference sequence). The CDR3 coding sequence is TGTGCCAGCAGGACATCCGGACAGTCCAATTCACCCCTCCACTTT. Protein product: CASRTSGQSNSPLHF.

As DNA, the CDR3 is TGTGCCAGCAGCCTCGACAGCAATAATTCACCCCTCCACTTT. Translating it yields CASSLDSNNSPLHF. This chain uses TRBV7-8 with TRBJ1-6; a weak D match, TRBD1 (5 bases). CDR1 is SGHVS, CDR2 FQNEAQ, per germline. The V gene lost 5 bases and the J gene lost 5 bases, with 10 bases spanning the gap. The CDR3 sequence is 14 residues long.

The rearrangement links TRBV7-9 to TRBJ1-2; maybe TRBD1 (6 bases). V lost 5 bases and J lost 3, with 19 bases in between. The germline CDR1 and CDR2 sequences are SEHNR and FQNEAQ (reference sequence). CDR3 length: 16 residues. The CDR3 here is CASSDILGGGDYGYTF. The DNA for the CDR3 is TGTGCCAGCAGCGACATCCTAGGGGGAGGGGACTATGGCTACACCTTC.

The chain combines TRBV5-5 with TRBJ2-5; a weak D match, TRBD2 (5 bases). The CDR3 totals 13 residues. Germline loops: CDR1 SGHKS, CDR2 YYEKEE (reference sequence). The V and J ends lost 6 bases and 5 bases respectively, with 14 bases between them. The CDR3 region is CASNRPGGETQYF. The CDR3, as DNA: TGTGCCAGCAACCGTCCGGGCGGGGAGACCCAGTACTTC.

J is TRBJ2-1 and V is TRBV9; D gene uncertain. V was cut by 4 bases and J by 0 bases, with 11 bases left in between. This CDR3 has 15 residues. Germline lookup yields CDR1 SGDLS and CDR2 YYNGEE. CDR3: CASSQTTLSYNEQFF. The CDR3 coding sequence is TGTGCCAGCAGCCAAACTACCCTCTCCTACAATGAGCAGTTCTTC.

The J gene is TRBJ1-5, the V gene TRBV19, with D perhaps matching TRBD1 (6 bases). The CDR3 extends over 15 amino acids. Trimming shortened V by 7 bases and J by 6 bases, and 19 bases separated the two germline ends. CDR1 and CDR2 from the germline V gene are LNHDA and SQIVND (reference sequence). The CDR3 coding sequence is TGTGCCAGTACCCTCCTTGGGGGGGGCAGTCAGCCCCAGCATTTT. Its protein is CASTLLGGGSQPQHF.

The chain employs TRBV9 and TRBJ2-5, with 10 bases matching TRBD2. Germline V gene data show CDR1 as SGDLS and CDR2 as YYNGEE. The J segment lost 2 bases and the V segment lost 0 bases, leaving 1 base of the junction unmatched. The CDR3 has 15 amino acids. CDR3 in amino acids: CASSVGTSGQETQYF. DNA for the CDR3: TGTGCCAGCAGCGTAGGGACTAGCGGACAAGAGACCCAGTACTTC. The whole variable domain, filled in from reference TRBV9 and TRBJ2-5, reads DSGVTQTPKHLITATGQRVTLRCSPRSGDLSVYWYQQSLDQGLQFLIQYYNGEERAKGNILERFSAQQFPDLHSELNLSSLELGDSALYFCASSVGTSGQETQYFGPGTRLLVL.

The CDR3 reads CASSWSSDLSSYEQYF. CDR3 nucleotide sequence: TGCGCCAGCAGCTGGTCCAGCGACCTGTCCTCCTACGAGCAGTACTTC. The chain has TRBV5-1 and TRBJ2-7; D unresolved. The CDR3 has 16 residues. Trimming shortened V by 3 bases and J by 0 bases, and 16 bases separated the two germline ends. CDR1 is SGHRS and CDR2 is YFSETQ in the germline V gene. Based on the CDR3 plus reference TRBV5-1 and TRBJ2-7, the full variable domain is KAGVTQTPRYLIKTRGQQVTLSCSPISGHRSVSWYQQTPGQGLQFLFEYFSETQRNKGNFPGRFSGRQFSNSRSEMNVSTLELGDSALYLCASSWSSDLSSYEQYFGPGTRLTVT.

This chain links TRBV19 with TRBJ1-2, with D maybe TRBD1 (6 bases). The germline V gene has CDR1 LNHDA and CDR2 SQIVND (reference sequence). The V and J ends lost 7 bases and 6 bases respectively, with 18 bases between them. The CDR3 length is 14 residues. The CDR3 region is CASTHRGGQNGYTF. In nucleotides, the CDR3 is TGTGCCAGTACCCACCGCGGGGGGCAGAATGGCTACACCTTC.

The gene calls are TRBV18 and TRBJ1-1; the match to TRBD1 covers 7 bases. V shed 5 bases, J shed 1 base, and the junction held 7 bases outside the gene matches. CDR3 size: 15 residues. Germline CDR1 reads KGHSH; CDR2 reads LQKENI. The CDR3 DNA sequence: TGTGCCAGCTCAACTGGAGGGACAGCGAACACTGAAGCTTTCTTT. It codes for CASSTGGTANTEAFF.

The chain combines TRBV4-3 with TRBJ1-2; D gene unclear. The V and J ends lost 5 bases and 2 bases respectively, with 3 bases between them. The CDR3 extends over 11 amino acids. From germline, CDR1 is LGHNA and CDR2 YSLEER. This CDR3 reads CASSGNYGYTF. DNA of the CDR3: TGCGCCAGCAGCGGCAACTATGGCTACACCTTC.

The chain joins TRBV7-6 to TRBJ2-1; D may be TRBD1 (6 bases). The germline V gene encodes CDR1 SGHVS and CDR2 FNYEAQ. Trimming left V 3 bases short and J 10 bases short, with 13 bases between. The CDR3 spans 13 residues. The CDR3 region has the DNA TGTGCCAGCAGCTTCCCACACAGGGACGAGCAGTTCTTC. Protein sequence: CASSFPHRDEQFF. Variable domain in full (rest from reference TRBV7-6 and TRBJ2-1): GAGVSQSPRYKVTKRGQDVALRCDPISGHVSLYWYRQALGQGPEFLTYFNYEAQQDKSGLPNDRFSAERPEGSISTLTIQRTEQRDSAMYRCASSFPHRDEQFFGPGTRLTVL.

This sequence joins TRBV5-1 and TRBJ2-7; D might be TRBD2 (5 bases). CDR1 is SGHRS and CDR2 is YFSETQ in the germline V gene. V was pared by 4 bases and J by 3 bases, with 17 bases between. The CDR3 is 15 amino acids. DNA of the CDR3: TGCGCCAGCAGCCCGGTAAGCGACGGACTCTACGAGCAGTACTTC. The encoded protein is CASSPVSDGLYEQYF.

The V and J genes are TRBV4-2 and TRBJ1-3; 8 bases line up with TRBD1. With 0 bases clipped from V and 0 bases from J, the junction kept 4 bases outside the gene matches. Germline lookup yields CDR1 LGHNA and CDR2 YNFKEQ. The CDR3 is 17 residues long. The CDR3 reads CASSQEGQVRSGNTIYF. The DNA for the CDR3 is TGTGCCAGCAGCCAAGAGGGACAGGTCCGCTCTGGAAACACCATATATTTT.

V usage is TRBV7-3 and J usage is TRBJ2-5; weak D call: TRBD2 (5 bases). The V gene lost 1 base and the J gene lost 5 bases, with 14 bases spanning the gap. This CDR3 is built from 15 residues. CDR1 is SGHTA, CDR2 FQGTGA, per germline. The CDR3, as DNA: TGTGCCAGCAGCTTAATGGCGGGCTCACGGGAGACCCAGTACTTC. Residues: CASSLMAGSRETQYF.

This rearrangement joins TRBV18 to TRBJ1-6; 7 bases fit TRBD1. J lost 5 bases, V lost 4 bases, and 5 bases had no gene match. Germline-derived CDR1 and CDR2 are KGHSH and LQKENI. The CDR3 extends over 15 amino acids. The CDR3 region has the DNA TGTGCCAGCTCACTCCAGGGGGATGATAATTCACCCCTCCACTTT. It is translated as CASSLQGDDNSPLHF.